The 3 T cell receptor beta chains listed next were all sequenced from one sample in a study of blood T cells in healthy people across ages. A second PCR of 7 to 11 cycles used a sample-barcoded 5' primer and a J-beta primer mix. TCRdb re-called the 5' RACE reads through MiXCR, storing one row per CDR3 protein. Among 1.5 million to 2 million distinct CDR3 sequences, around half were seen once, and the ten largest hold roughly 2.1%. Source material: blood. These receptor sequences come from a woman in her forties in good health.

CDR3: CASSPGTGLDEQYF. As DNA, the CDR3 is TGTGCCAGCAGCCCCGGGACAGGGTTGGACGAGCAGTACTTC. This rearrangement joins TRBV12-3 or TRBV12-4 to TRBJ2-7, with 9 bases fitting TRBD1. The CDR3 runs to 14 residues. V was pared by 6 bases and J by 5 bases, with 8 bases of the junction left unmatched.

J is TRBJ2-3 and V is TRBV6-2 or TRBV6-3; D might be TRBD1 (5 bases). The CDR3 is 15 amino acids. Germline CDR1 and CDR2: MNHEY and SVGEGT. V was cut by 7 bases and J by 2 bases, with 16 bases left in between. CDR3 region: CASKAPTVITDTQYF. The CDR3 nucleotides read TGTGCCAGCAAGGCTCCGACAGTAATCACAGATACGCAGTATTTT.

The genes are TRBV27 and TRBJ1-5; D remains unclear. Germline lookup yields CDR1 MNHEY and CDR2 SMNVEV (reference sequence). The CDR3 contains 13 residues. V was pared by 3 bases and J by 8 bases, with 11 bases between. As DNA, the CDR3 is TGTGCCAGCAGTTTCCGCGTAGAGAAGCCCCAGCATTTT. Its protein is CASSFRVEKPQHF.